This T cell receptor (beta chain) was captured in a study of shared clonotypes between healthy human individuals. Here immunoSEQ multiplex PCR was the method, and the copy in TCRdb shows in-frame clones only, minus some. The data hold 450,000 to 500,000 clones, with approximately 82% observed a single time. This clone was seen once. Germline V gives CDR1 SGHNT, CDR2 YENEEA. Trimming at V came to 0 bases and at J to 4 bases, leaving 10 bases not matched to a gene. CDR3 size: 17 residues. Sequencing was done on a sample of PBMCs. The source of this sequence is a middle-aged woman in good health. Some clones in this sample may be carry-over from other donors' samples. The V and J genes are TRBV11-3 and TRBJ2-7; the match to TRBD1 covers 9 bases. The CDR3 is CASSLDRRGQGKYEQYF. In DNA, the CDR3 is TGTGCCAGCAGCTTAGATAGGAGGGGACAGGGAAAGTACGAGCAGTACTTC.